Below are 30 T cell receptor beta chains sequenced from a single sample in a study of blood T cell repertoires in COVID-19. Some clones are missing from TCRdb's copy, which holds only in-frame ones; the method was immunoSEQ multiplex PCR. The table has a few hundred thousand clones, around nine tenths seen once. Input material: PBMCs or T cells enriched from blood (not recorded which). Receptors were obtained from a young woman who had been exposed to COVID-19.

The V and J genes are TRBV7-2 and TRBJ2-2, with 12 nucleotides matching TRBD1. In germline, CDR1 is SGHTA, CDR2 FQGNSA. The CDR3 extends over 17 amino acids. Unmatched junction bases numbered 6, after V lost 3 bases and J lost 4 bases. This chain's CDR3 is CASSFPGQGAFTGELFF. For the CDR3, the DNA is TGTGCCAGCAGCTTCCCGGGACAGGGGGCATTCACCGGGGAGCTGTTTTTT. The variable domain in full, with the rest retrieved from reference TRBV7-2 and TRBJ2-2, is GAGVSQSPSNKVTEKGKDVELRCDPISGHTALYWYRQSLGQGLEFLIYFQGNSAPDKSGLPSDRFSAERTGGSVSTLTIQRTQQEDSAVYLCASSFPGQGAFTGELFFGEGSRLTVL.

This chain connects TRBV6-5 to TRBJ2-7; D is possibly TRBD2 (5 bases). The germline gives CDR1 MNHEY, CDR2 SVGAGI. The length of the CDR3 is 14 residues. Trimming pared 10 bases from V and 4 bases from J, leaving 20 bases between. CDR3 sequence: CATGRFKPPYEQYF. The CDR3 nucleotides read TGTGCCACGGGGAGATTTAAGCCACCTTACGAGCAGTACTTC.

The chain uses TRBV5-3 and TRBJ1-6; D remains unclear. TRBV5-3 is assigned to the ORF class and has an uncertain function. V was clipped by 0 bases and J by 0 bases, with 16 bases between them. The CDR3 spans 19 residues. The CDR3 DNA sequence: TGTGCCAGAAGCTTGGAGAGGGCTCCGAAAAGCTCCTATAATTCACCCCTCCACTTT. This gives the protein CARSLERAPKSSYNSPLHF.

The chain's CDR3 is CASSLLPSGSIGELFF. The CDR3 coding sequence is TGTGCCAGCAGTTTATTGCCTAGCGGGAGTATCGGGGAGCTGTTTTTT. This sequence joins TRBV28 and TRBJ2-2, with 10 bases aligning to TRBD2. CDR3 length: 16 amino acids. Germline V gene lookup returns CDR1 MDHEN and CDR2 SYDVKM. The J segment lost 7 bases and the V segment lost 1 base, leaving 6 bases of the junction unmatched.

In nucleotides, the CDR3 is TGTGCCAGCAGTCAAAACAGGGGCGCGGCCCTGGGTCTTGAAAAACTGTTTTTT. Translating gives CASSQNRGAALGLEKLFF. The V gene is TRBV27, the J gene TRBJ1-4, with TRBD1 identical over 7 bases. V shed 5 bases and J 7 bases; nucleotides not matched to a gene: 19. Germline V CDR1 and CDR2: MNHEY, SMNVEV (reference sequence). This CDR3 contains 18 residues.

The gene calls are TRBV15 and TRBJ2-5, with a possible D match to TRBD2 (6 bases). Trimming left V 3 bases short and J 1 base short, with 21 bases between. CDR1 and CDR2 (germline): LNHNV, YYDKDF (reference sequence). The CDR3 spans 18 residues. The CDR3 sequence: CATSREPVAVVIQETQYF. The DNA for the CDR3 is TGTGCCACCAGCAGGGAACCTGTAGCGGTTGTAATCCAAGAGACCCAGTACTTC.

This clone was picked up one time. The V gene is TRBV28, the J gene TRBJ1-1; D gene ambiguous. Germline lookup yields CDR1 MDHEN and CDR2 SYDVKM. The V and J ends lost 9 bases and 10 bases respectively, with 18 bases between them. The CDR3 loop spans 12 amino acids. The CDR3 loop reads CASKSIRVGAFF. CDR3 coding DNA: TGTGCCAGTAAATCAATTCGGGTCGGAGCTTTCTTT.

The CDR3 protein is CASSPEYWDRGGEKLFF. CDR3 nucleotide sequence: TGTGCCAGCAGCCCGGAATACTGGGACAGGGGTGGGGAAAAACTGTTTTTT. J is TRBJ1-4 and V is TRBV4-2; 10 bases match TRBD1. This CDR3 is built from 17 residues. The V gene end was trimmed by 4 bases and the J gene end by 8 bases; junction bases not matched to a gene: 13. Germline CDR1 is LGHNA and CDR2 is YNFKEQ.

CDR3 protein: CSGGPGLAGFHSYNEQFF. The CDR3 bases are TGCAGCGGGGGACCGGGACTAGCGGGGTTCCACTCCTACAATGAGCAGTTCTTC. This chain joins TRBV29-1 and TRBJ2-1, with 13 positions matching TRBD2. The CDR3 is 18 amino acids. The trim removed 7 bases at V and 0 bases at J, leaving 12 bases unmatched. The germline V gene has CDR1 SQVTM and CDR2 ANQGSEA.

V and J are TRBV2 and TRBJ2-2; D perhaps matches TRBD2 (5 bases). The CDR3 loop spans 13 amino acids. The germline V gene encodes CDR1 SNHLY and CDR2 FYNNEI. V lost 4 bases, J lost 6 bases, and 9 bases lay in between. Here the CDR3 reads CASSGRWAGELFF. The CDR3 bases are TGTGCCAGCAGTGGGAGGTGGGCCGGGGAGCTGTTTTTT.

The rearrangement links TRBV28 to TRBJ1-4, with a tentative D call TRBD1 (6 bases). CDR1 MDHEN and CDR2 SYDVKM come from the germline V gene. V gave up 4 bases and J gave up 0 bases, with 9 bases separating them. This CDR3 is 15 amino acids long. The CDR3 sequence: CASSSGGATNEKLFF. CDR3 in DNA: TGTGCCAGCAGTTCGGGGGGCGCAACTAATGAAAAACTGTTTTTT.

V is TRBV28 and J is TRBJ2-3, with TRBD2 identical over 11 bases. After removal of 3 bases from V and 3 bases from J, the junction contained 2 bases not matched to a gene. Germline V gene data show CDR1 as MDHEN and CDR2 as SYDVKM. This CDR3 region has 15 residues. CDR3 amino acids: CASSLPSGRTDTQYF. The CDR3 coding sequence is TGTGCCAGCAGTTTGCCTAGCGGGAGGACAGATACGCAGTATTTT.

The V and J genes are TRBV27 and TRBJ2-7, with TRBD1 identical over 8 bases. Germline V gene sequence: CDR1 MNHEY, CDR2 SMNVEV (reference sequence). Trimming cost V 3 bases and J 8 bases; bases outside gene matches: 12. The CDR3 totals 15 residues. In DNA, the CDR3 is TGTGCCAGCAGTTTCGCCGACAGGGGACAAGGAAAGCAGTACTTC. It encodes CASSFADRGQGKQYF.

This chain uses TRBV11-2 with TRBJ1-1; no clear D gene. V was shortened by 3 bases and J by 0 bases, with 2 bases between the two germline ends. The CDR3 has 12 amino acids. Germline values: CDR1 SGHAT, CDR2 FQNNGV. CDR3 protein: CASSFMNTEAFF. The CDR3 DNA sequence: TGTGCCAGCAGCTTTATGAACACTGAAGCTTTCTTT. The variable domain in full, completed from reference TRBV11-2 and TRBJ1-1, reads EAGVAQSPRYKIIEKRQSVAFWCNPISGHATLYWYQQILGQGPKLLIQFQNNGVVDDSQLPKDRFSAERLKGVDSTLKIQPAKLEDSAVYLCASSFMNTEAFFGQGTRLTVV.

The gene calls are TRBV10-3 and TRBJ2-3; 9 bases align to TRBD2. V shed 8 bases and J 3 bases; nucleotides not matched to a gene: 6. This CDR3 spans 14 amino acids. Germline V gene lookup returns CDR1 ENHRY and CDR2 SYGVKD. In DNA form, the CDR3 reads TGTGCCATCTTGCGGGAGGGCCAAACAGATACGCAGTATTTT. Its protein product is CAILREGQTDTQYF.

This chain uses TRBV5-6 with TRBJ2-7; D is possibly TRBD1 (5 bases). The ends were cut back, 0 bases at V and 7 bases at J, with 17 bases in the middle. CDR3 size: 15 residues. The germline gives CDR1 SGHDT, CDR2 YYEEEE. CDR3 amino acids: CASSLAPEGVQEQYF. CDR3 nucleotides: TGTGCCAGCAGCTTGGCCCCCGAAGGGGTGCAGGAGCAGTACTTC. Together with reference TRBV5-6 and TRBJ2-7, the CDR3 gives the full variable domain: DAGVTQSPTHLIKTRGQQVTLRCSPKSGHDTVSWYQQALGQGPQFIFQYYEEEERQRGNFPDRFSGHQFPNYSSELNVNALLLGDSALYLCASSLAPEGVQEQYFGPGTRLTVT.

V and J are TRBV2 and TRBJ2-7; no clear D. The length of the CDR3 is 11 residues. In germline, CDR1 is SNHLY, CDR2 FYNNEI. V shed 4 bases and J shed 4 bases, with 5 bases lying between them. The CDR3 DNA sequence: TGTGCCAGCAGTGCCGAGTACGAGCAGTACTTC. Protein: CASSAEYEQYF.

V gene TRBV28 combines with J gene TRBJ2-3; perhaps TRBD2 as D (5 bases). CDR1 is MDHEN, CDR2 SYDVKM, per germline. Trimming shortened V by 4 bases and J by 3 bases, and 8 bases separated the two germline ends. CDR3 length equals 13 residues. The DNA for the CDR3 is TGTGCCAGCAGTTACGGGGAAACAGATACGCAGTATTTT. Amino acid sequence: CASSYGETDTQYF.

This clone came up a few times. V usage is TRBV19 and J usage is TRBJ1-5; TRBD1 aligns across 8 bases. The germline V gene has CDR1 LNHDA and CDR2 SQIVND (reference sequence). V was pared by 3 bases and J by 0 bases, with 13 bases of the junction left unmatched. The length of the CDR3 is 19 residues. CDR3 loop: CASSMIGQGEPYSNQPQHF. In DNA, the CDR3 is TGTGCCAGTAGTATGATCGGACAGGGAGAGCCTTATAGCAATCAGCCCCAGCATTTT.

This sequence joins TRBV19 and TRBJ2-7; 9 positions agree with TRBD1. With V trimmed by 5 bases and J by 2 bases, 7 bases remained unmatched. Germline V CDR1 and CDR2: LNHDA, SQIVND (reference sequence). This CDR3 has 15 amino acids. CDR3 DNA: TGTGCCAGTAGTCCAAGGGGACAGGGACCCTACGAGCAGTACTTC. Residues: CASSPRGQGPYEQYF.

In its sample, this clone was seen a few times. This sequence joins TRBV6-1 and TRBJ2-7, with 7 nucleotides matching TRBD1. With 3 bases clipped from V and 3 bases from J, the junction kept 8 bases outside the gene matches. The CDR3 is 15 residues long. CDR1 is MNHNS, CDR2 SASEGT, per germline. Written as DNA, the CDR3 is TGTGCCAGCAGTGAGCAGACAGGGCCAAACTACGAGCAGTACTTC. It is translated as CASSEQTGPNYEQYF.

This clone was seen more than once but under ten times. V is TRBV27 and J is TRBJ1-4, with a tentative D call TRBD1 (6 bases). The CDR3 is made up of 17 amino acids. V was shortened by 7 bases and J by 0 bases, with 18 bases between the two germline ends. CDR1 and CDR2 from the germline V gene are MNHEY and SMNVEV (reference sequence). CDR3 loop: CASIQTGTLATNEKLFF. The CDR3 bases are TGTGCCAGCATCCAGACAGGCACCCTTGCAACTAATGAAAAACTGTTTTTT.

CDR3 in DNA: TGTGCCAGCAGCTTAGGGGCCACCGGGGAGCTGTTTTTT. Its protein is CASSLGATGELFF. The genes are TRBV13 and TRBJ2-2; D gene uncertain. There are 13 residues in the CDR3. The V gene lost 0 bases and the J gene lost 4 bases, with 3 bases spanning the gap. Per germline, CDR1 PRHDT and CDR2 FYEKMQ (reference sequence).

This chain links TRBV7-8 with TRBJ1-5; 8 bases fit TRBD1. The V gene's germline CDR1 is SGHVS and CDR2 FQNEAQ. CDR3 length: 14 residues. Germline trimming cut 4 bases from V and 5 bases from J; bases unmatched to any gene: 4. CDR3 DNA: TGTGCCAGCAGCTCCACAGGGGGAGATCAGCCCCAGCATTTT. It translates to CASSSTGGDQPQHF.

The gene calls are TRBV7-9 and TRBJ1-4; 8 positions agree with TRBD1. V shed 5 bases, J shed 3 bases, and the junction held 8 bases outside the gene matches. CDR1 and CDR2 (germline): SEHNR, FQNEAQ (reference sequence). The CDR3 is 16 amino acids. The CDR3 is CASSLDRGSANEKLFF. In DNA, the CDR3 is TGTGCCAGCAGCCTTGACAGGGGTTCAGCTAATGAAAAACTGTTTTTT. Together with reference TRBV7-9 and TRBJ1-4, the CDR3 gives the full variable domain: DTGVSQNPRHKITKRGQNVTFRCDPISEHNRLYWYRQTLGQGPEFLTYFQNEAQLEKSRLLSDRFSAERPKGSFSTLEIQRTEQGDSAMYLCASSLDRGSANEKLFFGSGTQLSVL.

J is TRBJ2-5 and V is TRBV7-9, with 10 bases lining up with TRBD2. The V segment lost 5 bases and the J segment 1 base; nucleotides outside the gene matches: 13. The CDR3 runs 18 residues. CDR1 SEHNR and CDR2 FQNEAQ come from the germline V gene (reference sequence). CDR3 in DNA: TGTGCCAGCAGCCCGGGAGTGGTACTAGCGGGACCCCAAGAGACCCAGTACTTC. Translating gives CASSPGVVLAGPQETQYF.

This chain uses TRBV6-4 with TRBJ2-2; D ambiguous. V was trimmed by 2 bases and J by 6 bases, leaving 7 bases between them. CDR1 and CDR2 (germline): MRHNA, SNTAGT. The CDR3 contains 13 residues. CDR3 loop: CASSDGPSGELFF. CDR3 coding DNA: TGTGCCAGCAGTGACGGGCCGTCCGGGGAGCTGTTTTTT.

The V call is TRBV7-6, the J call TRBJ1-4, with D possibly TRBD1 on 6 matching bases. Trimming shortened V by 5 bases and J by 8 bases, and 18 bases separated the two germline ends. In germline, CDR1 is SGHVS, CDR2 FNYEAQ. The CDR3 runs to 15 residues. For the CDR3, the DNA is TGTGCCAGCAGCCTAATACAGGGTGTTGGGGAAAAACTGTTTTTT. As protein: CASSLIQGVGEKLFF.

CDR3 residues: CAWSGGQGAGEAFF. DNA of the CDR3: TGTGCCTGGAGTGGAGGACAGGGAGCAGGTGAAGCTTTCTTT. The rearrangement links TRBV30 to TRBJ1-1; the match to TRBD1 covers 8 bases. Germline CDR1 is GTSNPN and CDR2 is SVGIG (reference sequence). The ends lost 1 base at V and 7 bases at J; junction bases unmatched: 8. The CDR3 is made up of 14 amino acids. Variable domain in full (rest from reference TRBV30 and TRBJ1-1): SQTIHQWPATLVQPVGSPLSLECTVEGTSNPNLYWYRQAAGRGLQLLFYSVGIGQISSEVPQNLSASRPQDRQFILSSKKLLLSDSGFYLCAWSGGQGAGEAFFGQGTRLTVV.

A few counts support this clone. The chain combines TRBV29-1 with TRBJ1-1, with 7 bases identical to TRBD1. The CDR3 covers 13 residues. Germline assignment: CDR1 SQVTM and CDR2 ANQGSEA. V trimming: 6 bases; J trimming: 4 bases; junction bases outside the gene matches: 8. The CDR3 region is CSVPTGTGTEAFF. The DNA for the CDR3 is TGCAGCGTACCGACAGGGACGGGCACTGAAGCTTTCTTT.